This T cell receptor (beta chain) is drawn from a study of T cells after yellow fever vaccination. Broader study findings: Any FACS-sorted repertoire could hold abundant clonotypes that contaminate it from the bulk population.

This clonotype was seen a few times. The antigen is not known. Universal primer sites and UMIs were introduced during 5'RACE template-switching synthesis of TCR cDNA. TCRdb itself ran the 5' RACE reads through MiXCR, one entry per CDR3 protein. Of a few hundred thousand distinct CDR3 sequences in the sample, roughly 19% were seen once. CDR1 and CDR2 from the germline V gene are SGDLS and YYNGEE. V lost 4 bases and J lost 8, with 13 bases in between. CDR3 length: 13 residues. The gene calls are TRBV9 and TRBJ2-1; either TRBD1 or TRBD2 may fit D (5 bases each). The source of this sequence is a man younger than 45 who received the YFV17D yellow fever vaccine. The specimen comprised PBMCs, sampled 15 days after the yellow fever booster vaccination. CDR3 in DNA: TGTGCCAGCAGCTCAAGCCGGGGCTATGAGCAGTTCTTC. Protein sequence: CASSSSRGYEQFF.